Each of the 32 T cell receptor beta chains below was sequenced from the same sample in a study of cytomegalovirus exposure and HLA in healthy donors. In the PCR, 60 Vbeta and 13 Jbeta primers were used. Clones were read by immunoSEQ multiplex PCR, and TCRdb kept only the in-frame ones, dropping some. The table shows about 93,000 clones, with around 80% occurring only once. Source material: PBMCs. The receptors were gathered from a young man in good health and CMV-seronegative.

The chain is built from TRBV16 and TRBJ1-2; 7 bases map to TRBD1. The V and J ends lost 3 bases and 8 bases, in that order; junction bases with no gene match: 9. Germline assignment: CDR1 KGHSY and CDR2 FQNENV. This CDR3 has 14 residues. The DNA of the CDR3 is TGTGCCAGCAGCCAGGCCAGGGGGAGACTGGGCTACACCTTC. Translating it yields CASSQARGRLGYTF.

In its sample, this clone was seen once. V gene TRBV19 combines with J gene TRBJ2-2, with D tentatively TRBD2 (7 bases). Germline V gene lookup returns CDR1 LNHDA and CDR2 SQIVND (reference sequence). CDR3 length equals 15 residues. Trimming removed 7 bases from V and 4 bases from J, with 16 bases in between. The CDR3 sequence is CASIPGGGGTGELFF. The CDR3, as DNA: TGTGCCAGTATTCCAGGCGGGGGCGGCACCGGGGAGCTGTTTTTT.

DNA for the CDR3: TGTGCCAGCAGCACGCCCGGGACAGGGGTTGGAAGCGGGCGATACAATGAGCAGTTCTTC. Translated, it gives CASSTPGTGVGSGRYNEQFF. The rearrangement links TRBV5-4 to TRBJ2-1; 10 nucleotides line up with TRBD1. With 4 bases clipped from V and 4 bases from J, the junction kept 20 bases outside the gene matches. The CDR3 is 20 amino acids. The germline V gene encodes CDR1 SGHNT and CDR2 YYREEE (reference sequence). Together with reference TRBV5-4 and TRBJ2-1, the CDR3 gives the full variable domain: ETGVTQSPTHLIKTRGQQVTLRCSSQSGHNTVSWYQQALGQGPQFIFQYYREEENGRGNFPPRFSGLQFPNYSSELNVNALELDDSALYLCASSTPGTGVGSGRYNEQFFGPGTRLTVL.

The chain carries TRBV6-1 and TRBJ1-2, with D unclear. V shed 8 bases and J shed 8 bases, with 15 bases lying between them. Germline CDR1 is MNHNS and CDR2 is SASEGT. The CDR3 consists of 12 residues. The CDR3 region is CASHHLMQGYTF. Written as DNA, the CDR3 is TGTGCCAGCCATCACCTGATGCAGGGCTACACCTTC.

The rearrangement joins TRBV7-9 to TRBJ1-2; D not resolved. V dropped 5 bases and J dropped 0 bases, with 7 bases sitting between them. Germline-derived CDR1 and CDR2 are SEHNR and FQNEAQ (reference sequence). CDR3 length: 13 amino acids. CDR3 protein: CASSPFTNYGYTF. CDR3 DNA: TGTGCCAGCAGCCCGTTTACTAACTATGGCTACACCTTC.

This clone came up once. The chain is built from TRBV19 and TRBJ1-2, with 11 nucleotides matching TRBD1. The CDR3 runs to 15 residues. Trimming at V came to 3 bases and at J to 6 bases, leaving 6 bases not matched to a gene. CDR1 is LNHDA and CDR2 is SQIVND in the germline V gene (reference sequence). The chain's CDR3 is CASSIAGTGGDGYTF. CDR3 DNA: TGTGCCAGTAGTATCGCCGGGACAGGGGGTGATGGCTACACCTTC.

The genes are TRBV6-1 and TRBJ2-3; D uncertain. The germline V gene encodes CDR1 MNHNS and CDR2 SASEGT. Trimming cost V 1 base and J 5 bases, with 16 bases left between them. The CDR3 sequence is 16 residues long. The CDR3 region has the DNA TGTGCCAGCAGTGAAGTTCGTTCCAGATTTGGAGATACGCAGTATTTT. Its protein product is CASSEVRSRFGDTQYF.

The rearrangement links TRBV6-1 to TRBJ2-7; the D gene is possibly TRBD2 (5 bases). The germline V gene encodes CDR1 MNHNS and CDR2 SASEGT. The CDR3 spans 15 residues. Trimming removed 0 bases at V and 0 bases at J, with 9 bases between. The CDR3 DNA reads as TGTGCCAGCAGTGAAGCAGCGGTGGCCTCCTACGAGCAGTACGTC. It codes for CASSEAAVASYEQYV.

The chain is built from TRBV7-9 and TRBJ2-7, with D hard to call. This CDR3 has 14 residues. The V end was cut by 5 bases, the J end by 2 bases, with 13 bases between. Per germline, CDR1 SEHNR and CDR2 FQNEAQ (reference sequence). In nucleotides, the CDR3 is TGTGCCAGCAGCCCGAGACACAGTCCCTACGAGCAGTACGTC. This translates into CASSPRHSPYEQYV.

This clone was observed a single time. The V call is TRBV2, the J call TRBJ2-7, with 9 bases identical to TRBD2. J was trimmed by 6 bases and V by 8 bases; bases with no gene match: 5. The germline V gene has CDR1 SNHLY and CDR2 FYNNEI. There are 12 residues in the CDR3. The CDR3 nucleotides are TGTGCCAGCCTAGCGGGGCAGGCCGAGCAGTACTTC. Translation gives CASLAGQAEQYF.

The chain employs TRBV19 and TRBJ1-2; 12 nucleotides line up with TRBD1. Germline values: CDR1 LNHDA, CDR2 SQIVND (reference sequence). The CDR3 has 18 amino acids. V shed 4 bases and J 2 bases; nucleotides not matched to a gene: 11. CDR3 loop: CASSTPRDRGRYNYGYTF. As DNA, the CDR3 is TGTGCCAGTAGTACACCCCGGGACAGGGGGCGGTACAACTATGGCTACACCTTC. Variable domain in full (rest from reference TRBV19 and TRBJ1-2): DGGITQSPKYLFRKEGQNVTLSCEQNLNHDAMYWYRQDPGQGLRLIYYSQIVNDFQKGDIAEGYSVSREKKESFPLTVTSAQKNPTAFYLCASSTPRDRGRYNYGYTFGSGTRLTVV.

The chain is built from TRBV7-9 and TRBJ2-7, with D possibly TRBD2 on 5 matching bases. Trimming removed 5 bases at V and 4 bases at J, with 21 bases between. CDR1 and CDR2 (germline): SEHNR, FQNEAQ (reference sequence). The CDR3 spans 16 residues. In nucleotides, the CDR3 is TGTGCCAGCAGCGATTTTGCGGGCCTCCCTCCTTACGAGCAGTACTTC. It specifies CASSDFAGLPPYEQYF.

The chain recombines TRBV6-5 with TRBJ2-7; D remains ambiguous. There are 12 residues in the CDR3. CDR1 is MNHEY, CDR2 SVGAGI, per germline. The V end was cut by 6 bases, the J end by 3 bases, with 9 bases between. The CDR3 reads CASSPSRYEQYF. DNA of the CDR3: TGTGCCAGCAGCCCCTCCCGCTACGAGCAGTACTTC.

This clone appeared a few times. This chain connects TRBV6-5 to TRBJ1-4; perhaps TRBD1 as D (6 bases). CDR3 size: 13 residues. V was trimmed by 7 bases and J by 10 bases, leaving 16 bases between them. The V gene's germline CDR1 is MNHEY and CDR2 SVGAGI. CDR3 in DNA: TGTGCCAGCACCCCCCCGGGGGGCGGAAAACTGTTTTTT. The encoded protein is CASTPPGGGKLFF.

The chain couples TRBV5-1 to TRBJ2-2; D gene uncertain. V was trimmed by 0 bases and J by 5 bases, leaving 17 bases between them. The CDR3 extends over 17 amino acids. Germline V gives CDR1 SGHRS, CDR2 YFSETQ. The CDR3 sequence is CASSLAGMAALTGELFF. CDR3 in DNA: TGCGCCAGCAGCTTGGCCGGTATGGCGGCTCTAACCGGGGAGCTGTTTTTT.

This chain's CDR3 is CASRKDRGGNNEQFF. The CDR3 nucleotides read TGCGCCAGCAGAAAGGACAGGGGGGGAAACAATGAGCAGTTCTTC. The chain joins TRBV10-1 to TRBJ2-1; 10 bases align to TRBD1. The CDR3 length is 15 residues. Germline CDR1 is WNHNN and CDR2 is SYGVQD (reference sequence). Unmatched junction bases numbered 7, after V lost 6 bases and J lost 5 bases.

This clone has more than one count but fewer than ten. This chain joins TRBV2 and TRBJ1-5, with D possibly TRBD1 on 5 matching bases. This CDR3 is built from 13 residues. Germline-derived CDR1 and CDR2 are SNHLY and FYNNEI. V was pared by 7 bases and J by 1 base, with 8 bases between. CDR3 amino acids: CASKGQSNQPQHF. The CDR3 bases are TGTGCCAGCAAGGGGCAGAGCAATCAGCCCCAGCATTTT.

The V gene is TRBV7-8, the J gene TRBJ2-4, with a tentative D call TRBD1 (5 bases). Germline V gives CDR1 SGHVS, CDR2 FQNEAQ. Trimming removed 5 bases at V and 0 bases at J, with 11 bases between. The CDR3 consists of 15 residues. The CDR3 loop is CASSLLDTAKNIQYF. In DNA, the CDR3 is TGTGCCAGCAGCCTGTTGGACACAGCCAAAAACATTCAGTACTTC.

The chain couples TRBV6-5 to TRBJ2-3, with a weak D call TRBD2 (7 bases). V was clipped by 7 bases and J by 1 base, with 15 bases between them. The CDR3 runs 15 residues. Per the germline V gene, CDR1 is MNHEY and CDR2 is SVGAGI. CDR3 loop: CASTFGGGGTDTQYF. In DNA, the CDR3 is TGTGCCAGCACTTTCGGCGGGGGCGGCACAGATACGCAGTATTTT.

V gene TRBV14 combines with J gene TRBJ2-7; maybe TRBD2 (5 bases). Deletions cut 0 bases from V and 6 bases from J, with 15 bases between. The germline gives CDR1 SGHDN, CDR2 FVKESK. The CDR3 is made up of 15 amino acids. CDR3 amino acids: CASSQDFGVIGEQYF. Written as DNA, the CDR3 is TGTGCCAGCAGCCAAGATTTCGGGGTAATCGGCGAGCAGTACTTC.

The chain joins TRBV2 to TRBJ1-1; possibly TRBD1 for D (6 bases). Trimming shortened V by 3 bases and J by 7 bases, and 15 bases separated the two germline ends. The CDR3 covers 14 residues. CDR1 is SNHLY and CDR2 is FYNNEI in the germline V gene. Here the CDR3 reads CASSDDRRRGEAFF. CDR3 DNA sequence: TGTGCCAGCAGTGATGACAGGCGAAGGGGTGAAGCTTTCTTT.

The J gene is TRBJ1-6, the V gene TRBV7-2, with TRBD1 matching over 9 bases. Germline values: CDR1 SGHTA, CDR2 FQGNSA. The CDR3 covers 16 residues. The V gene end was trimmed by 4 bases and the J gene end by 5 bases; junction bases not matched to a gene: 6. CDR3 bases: TGTGCCAGCAGCTCTCAAGACAGGGGGAATAATTCACCCCTCCACTTT. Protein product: CASSSQDRGNNSPLHF.

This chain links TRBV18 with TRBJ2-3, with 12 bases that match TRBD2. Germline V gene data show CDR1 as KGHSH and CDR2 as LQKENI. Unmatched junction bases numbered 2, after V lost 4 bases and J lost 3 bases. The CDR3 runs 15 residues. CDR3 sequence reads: CASSRGLAGTDTQYF. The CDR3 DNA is TGTGCCAGCTCACGCGGACTAGCGGGGACAGATACGCAGTATTTT.

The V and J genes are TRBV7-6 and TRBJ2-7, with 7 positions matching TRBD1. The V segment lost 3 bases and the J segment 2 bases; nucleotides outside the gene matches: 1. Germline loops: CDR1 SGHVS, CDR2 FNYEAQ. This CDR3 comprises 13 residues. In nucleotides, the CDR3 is TGTGCCAGCAGCTTGGGGACAGCCTACGAGCAGTACTTC. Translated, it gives CASSLGTAYEQYF.

The chain's CDR3 is CASSGFPRSDSPSQGGYTF. In nucleotides, the CDR3 is TGTGCCAGCAGTGGTTTTCCCCGGTCGGACAGCCCCAGCCAGGGCGGCTACACCTTC. The V and J genes are TRBV2 and TRBJ1-2; possible D gene TRBD1, 6 bases. Trimming took 4 bases from V and 8 from J, leaving 32 bases between them. The CDR3 extends over 19 amino acids. Looked up from germline, CDR1 is SNHLY and CDR2 is FYNNEI.

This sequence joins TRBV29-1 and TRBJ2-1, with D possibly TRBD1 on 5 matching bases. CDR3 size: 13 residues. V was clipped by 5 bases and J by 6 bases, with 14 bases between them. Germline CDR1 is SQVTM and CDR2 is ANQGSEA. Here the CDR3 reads CSVWSRVGNEQFF. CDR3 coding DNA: TGCAGCGTTTGGTCCAGGGTGGGCAATGAGCAGTTCTTC.

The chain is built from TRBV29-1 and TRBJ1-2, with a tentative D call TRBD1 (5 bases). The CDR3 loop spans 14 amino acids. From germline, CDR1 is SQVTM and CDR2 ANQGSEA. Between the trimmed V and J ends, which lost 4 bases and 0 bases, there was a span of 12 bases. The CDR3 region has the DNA TGCAGCGTTGGTATGGGGCCCACTAACTATGGCTACACCTTC. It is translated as CSVGMGPTNYGYTF.

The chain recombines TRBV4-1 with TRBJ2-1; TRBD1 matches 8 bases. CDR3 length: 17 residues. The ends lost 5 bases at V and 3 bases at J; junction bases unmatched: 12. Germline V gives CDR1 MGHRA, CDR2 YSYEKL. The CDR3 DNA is TGCGCCAGCAGCTACGGACAGGGCCCGACCGTCTACAATGAGCAGTTCTTC. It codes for CASSYGQGPTVYNEQFF.

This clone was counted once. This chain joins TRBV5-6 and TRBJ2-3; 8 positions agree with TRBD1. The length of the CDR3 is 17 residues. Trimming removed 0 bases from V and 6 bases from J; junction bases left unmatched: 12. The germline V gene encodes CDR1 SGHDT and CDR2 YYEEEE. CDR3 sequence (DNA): TGTGCCAGCAGCTTGGTTCCCGGACAGGGCGCCGCGGATACGCAGTATTTT. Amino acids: CASSLVPGQGAADTQYF.

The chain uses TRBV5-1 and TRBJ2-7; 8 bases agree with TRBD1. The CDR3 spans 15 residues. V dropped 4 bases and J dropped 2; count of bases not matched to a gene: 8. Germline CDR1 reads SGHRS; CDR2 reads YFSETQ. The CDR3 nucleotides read TGCGCCAGCAGCCCCAGACAGGGGACTGCCTACGAGCAGTACTTC. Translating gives CASSPRQGTAYEQYF.

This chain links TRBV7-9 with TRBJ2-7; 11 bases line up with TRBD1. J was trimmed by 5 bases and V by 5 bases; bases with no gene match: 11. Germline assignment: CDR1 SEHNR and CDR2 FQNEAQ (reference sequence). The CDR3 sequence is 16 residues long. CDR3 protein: CASSRDKGQGADEQYV. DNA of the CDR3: TGTGCCAGCAGCCGAGACAAAGGACAGGGGGCGGACGAGCAGTACGTC.

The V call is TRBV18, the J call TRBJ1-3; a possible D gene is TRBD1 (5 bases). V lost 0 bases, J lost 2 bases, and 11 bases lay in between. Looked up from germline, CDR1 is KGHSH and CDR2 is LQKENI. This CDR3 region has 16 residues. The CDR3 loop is CASSPPGGDPGNTIYF. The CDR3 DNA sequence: TGTGCCAGCTCACCACCGGGGGGGGACCCTGGAAACACCATATATTTT.